Presented here are 17 T cell receptor beta chains from one specimen sequenced in a study of T cell changes during pregnancy in multiple sclerosis. Sequencing was performed with immunoSEQ multiplex PCR; in TCRdb, only in-frame clones are kept and a portion is missing. Among about 100,000 clones listed, 90% were seen once. Sequencing was performed on peripheral blood, taken in the second trimester of pregnancy. The receptors here all came from a female donor in good health, enrolled as a control in a pregnancy study.

The V call is TRBV5-4, the J call TRBJ2-6; maybe TRBD1 (5 bases). Trimming removed 4 bases from V and 0 bases from J, with 8 bases in between. Germline V gene sequence: CDR1 SGHNT, CDR2 YYREEE (reference sequence). This CDR3 comprises 15 residues. The CDR3 DNA is TGTGCCAGCAGCCGACAGCTCTCTGGGGCCAACGTCCTGACTTTC. Its protein is CASSRQLSGANVLTF.

The chain joins TRBV7-6 to TRBJ2-2, with D uncertain. The CDR3 runs to 16 residues. Germline V gene lookup returns CDR1 SGHVS and CDR2 FNYEAQ. The V end was cut by 5 bases, the J end by 2 bases, with 15 bases between. CDR3 in DNA: TGTGCCAGCAGCCTCGACATCCCAGATAACACCGGGGAGCTGTTTTTT. It translates to CASSLDIPDNTGELFF. The complete variable domain, with remaining parts taken from reference TRBV7-6 and TRBJ2-2, reads GAGVSQSPRYKVTKRGQDVALRCDPISGHVSLYWYRQALGQGPEFLTYFNYEAQQDKSGLPNDRFSAERPEGSISTLTIQRTEQRDSAMYRCASSLDIPDNTGELFFGEGSRLTVL.

The chain joins TRBV29-1 to TRBJ2-3, with 8 bases identical to TRBD2. With V trimmed by 3 bases and J by 4 bases, 3 bases remained unmatched. The CDR3 loop spans 13 amino acids. From germline, CDR1 is SQVTM and CDR2 ANQGSEA. The CDR3 sequence: CSVDGRVSDTQYF. The CDR3 DNA follows: TGCAGCGTTGACGGGAGGGTCTCAGATACGCAGTATTTT.

V gene TRBV28 combines with J gene TRBJ1-2; TRBD1 might be the D (6 bases). This CDR3 has 14 amino acids. V shed 7 bases and J shed 6 bases, with 18 bases lying between them. Germline V gene sequence: CDR1 MDHEN, CDR2 SYDVKM. The CDR3 DNA reads as TGTGCCAGCATGATACAGGGAAACGGTCATGGCTACACCTTC. This gives the protein CASMIQGNGHGYTF.

The gene calls are TRBV9 and TRBJ1-2, with a weak D call TRBD1 (5 bases). The CDR3 spans 16 residues. V dropped 0 bases and J dropped 8 bases, with 20 bases sitting between them. CDR1 is SGDLS and CDR2 is YYNGEE in the germline V gene. The CDR3 DNA follows: TGTGCCAGCAGCGTAGCTCTGGACAAGGGGAGGGAGGGCTACACCTTC. Amino acid sequence: CASSVALDKGREGYTF.

The V gene is TRBV6-1, the J gene TRBJ1-2; 10 nucleotides agree with TRBD1. The CDR3 extends over 13 amino acids. The germline gives CDR1 MNHNS, CDR2 SASEGT. After removal of 5 bases from V and 8 bases from J, the junction contained 5 bases not matched to a gene. This CDR3 is CASSSGQGSGYTF. The CDR3 bases are TGTGCCAGCAGTTCGGGACAGGGGTCGGGCTACACCTTC.

The chain couples TRBV28 to TRBJ1-2; D remains ambiguous. Germline V gene lookup returns CDR1 MDHEN and CDR2 SYDVKM. V was cut by 5 bases and J by 8 bases, with 12 bases left in between. This CDR3 is built from 12 residues. The CDR3: CASSVDIRGYTF. The CDR3 coding sequence is TGTGCCAGCAGTGTCGACATTAGGGGCTACACCTTC.

This clone was counted a single time. The chain links TRBV28 to TRBJ2-7, with D hard to call. CDR1 is MDHEN and CDR2 is SYDVKM in the germline V gene. The CDR3 has 14 residues. Trimming took 2 bases from V and 0 from J, leaving 8 bases between them. The CDR3 DNA is TGTGCCAGCAGTTTACCGGTTCACTCCTACGAGCAGTACTTC. It specifies CASSLPVHSYEQYF.

For the CDR3, the DNA is TGTGCCAGGCAACCAGGGTCCTTCATCCCCTACGAGCAGTACTTC. It encodes CARQPGSFIPYEQYF. The chain employs TRBV27 and TRBJ2-7; maybe TRBD1 (5 bases). Germline V gives CDR1 MNHEY, CDR2 SMNVEV (reference sequence). The CDR3 totals 15 residues. The V end lost 9 bases, the J end lost 2 bases, and 20 bases lay between the germline ends.

The chain combines TRBV6-5 with TRBJ1-5; 7 bases line up with TRBD1. The CDR3 is 14 residues long. CDR1 is MNHEY, CDR2 SVGAGI, per germline. V shed 6 bases, J shed 2 bases, and the junction held 4 bases outside the gene matches. CDR3 residues: CASRRGQGNQPQHF. The CDR3, as DNA: TGTGCCAGCAGACGCGGACAGGGCAATCAGCCCCAGCATTTT.

V and J are TRBV30 and TRBJ2-4; perhaps TRBD2 as D (5 bases). The CDR3 is made up of 13 amino acids. Germline CDR1 and CDR2: GTSNPN and SVGIG (reference sequence). V gave up 4 bases and J gave up 1 base, with 8 bases separating them. The CDR3 nucleotides are TGTGCCTGGACCGACTACGCCAAAAACATTCAGTACTTC. As protein: CAWTDYAKNIQYF.

This clone appeared once. Written as DNA, the CDR3 is TGTGCCAGCAGCTCTTTTGCGGGCGCTCCCATCGAGCAGTACTTC. Protein sequence: CASSSFAGAPIEQYF. This chain uses TRBV13 with TRBJ2-7; the D gene is possibly TRBD2 (5 bases). Germline assignment: CDR1 PRHDT and CDR2 FYEKMQ (reference sequence). V dropped 4 bases and J dropped 6 bases, with 19 bases sitting between them. The length of the CDR3 is 15 residues. Combining the CDR3 with reference TRBV13 and TRBJ2-7 gives the whole variable domain AAGVIQSPRHLIKEKRETATLKCYPIPRHDTVYWYQQGPGQDPQFLISFYEKMQSDKGSIPDRFSAQQFSDYHSELNMSSLELGDSALYFCASSSFAGAPIEQYFGPGTRLTVT.

The V and J genes are TRBV28 and TRBJ2-7; 7 bases match TRBD2. The CDR3 contains 15 residues. The V and J ends lost 7 bases and 4 bases, in that order; junction bases with no gene match: 13. CDR1 is MDHEN and CDR2 is SYDVKM in the germline V gene. This CDR3 is CASISLAGVGYEQYF. The CDR3 DNA sequence: TGTGCCAGCATCTCCCTCGCGGGAGTGGGTTACGAGCAGTACTTC.

V and J are TRBV27 and TRBJ2-5; the D gene is possibly TRBD2 (6 bases). V was trimmed by 10 bases and J by 2 bases, leaving 17 bases between them. Germline V lookup: CDR1 MNHEY, CDR2 SMNVEV (reference sequence). The CDR3 runs 14 residues. This chain's CDR3 is CATWGAGRQETQYF. DNA for the CDR3: TGTGCCACCTGGGGAGCGGGCAGACAAGAGACCCAGTACTTC.

The gene calls are TRBV4-2 and TRBJ2-5, with 8 bases that match TRBD2. Unmatched junction bases numbered 9, after V lost 5 bases and J lost 4 bases. Germline lookup yields CDR1 LGHNA and CDR2 YNFKEQ. The CDR3 length is 15 residues. CDR3 sequence reads: CASSFGLARSETQYF. The CDR3, as DNA: TGTGCCAGCAGCTTCGGACTAGCCCGCTCAGAGACCCAGTACTTC.

This clone has only one observation. The J gene is TRBJ2-2, the V gene TRBV5-1, with 10 bases lining up with TRBD1. Germline V gives CDR1 SGHRS, CDR2 YFSETQ. This CDR3 spans 15 amino acids. With 5 bases clipped from V and 4 bases from J, the junction kept 5 bases outside the gene matches. The CDR3 region is CASSSGTGVTGELFF. DNA of the CDR3: TGCGCCAGCAGTTCCGGGACAGGGGTCACCGGGGAGCTGTTTTTT. Drawing the rest from reference TRBV5-1 and TRBJ2-2, the complete variable domain is KAGVTQTPRYLIKTRGQQVTLSCSPISGHRSVSWYQQTPGQGLQFLFEYFSETQRNKGNFPGRFSGRQFSNSRSEMNVSTLELGDSALYLCASSSGTGVTGELFFGEGSRLTVL.

This clone was observed a few times. In nucleotides, the CDR3 is TGTGCCAGTAGTATGGGCAGGGGCTTACTAGGAGCTTTCTTT. It encodes CASSMGRGLLGAFF. The V and J genes are TRBV19 and TRBJ1-1; a possible D gene is TRBD1 (6 bases). The CDR3 has 14 amino acids. Trimming stripped 3 bases from V and 10 bases from J, with 18 bases between. Germline lookup yields CDR1 LNHDA and CDR2 SQIVND (reference sequence).